This TCR beta chain was profiled in a study of tumor-infiltrating lymphocytes in primary liver carcinoma. The overall study: Both sexes were represented among patients, who were 30 to 69 years old.

Notes on the study in general: Bulk unsorted samples prevented comparison of CD4+ and CD8+ repertoires.

Starting from 500 ng of total RNA, TCR beta cDNA was produced with a primer in the constant region. Nested multiplex PCR, run for three rounds with slightly modified ARM-PCR, yielded TCR beta libraries. The opening two PCR rounds, nine to eleven cycles each, paired TRBV1-TRBV30 forward primers with a C-beta reverse primer. TCRdb itself ran the multiplex PCR reads through MiXCR, one entry per CDR3 protein. The sample records around 330,000 distinct CDR3 sequences, 60% to 80% being singletons. A word on this clonotype: The antigen remains unidentified.

Researchers drew blood RNA from unsorted whole blood and extracted germline DNA as well. Patients showed chronic HBV infection and an absence of prior treatment. Looked up from germline, CDR1 is SGHKS and CDR2 is YYEKEE (reference sequence). The CDR3 is made up of 17 amino acids. V was clipped by 4 bases and J by 3 bases, with 22 bases between them. The receptor was isolated from a man in his forties with primary liver carcinoma and hepatitis B virus infection. The sample comprised peripheral blood. V gene TRBV5-5 combines with J gene TRBJ1-2; D perhaps matches TRBD1 (6 bases). The CDR3 DNA sequence: TGTGCCAGCAGCACAGTCCCCCGGGGGGCAAGTGACTATGGCTACACCTTC. Translating it yields CASSTVPRGASDYGYTF.